These 13 T cell receptor beta chains came from one sample sequenced in a study of cytomegalovirus exposure and HLA in healthy donors. It was with 60 Vbeta and 13 Jbeta primers that the PCR ran. Sequencing used immunoSEQ multiplex PCR; TCRdb keeps in-frame clones, though not all of them. Of 90,000 to 120,000 clones in the sample, roughly 70% were seen once. The sequencing sample was made of PBMCs. Every receptor here comes from a woman between 40 and 50 years old in good health and CMV-seropositive.

The V gene is TRBV6-1, the J gene TRBJ1-6; D unresolved. This CDR3 comprises 13 residues. V lost 7 bases, J lost 6 bases, and 10 bases lay in between. The V gene's germline CDR1 is MNHNS and CDR2 SASEGT. The CDR3 protein is CASIQAVNSPLHF. For the CDR3, the DNA is TGTGCCAGCATTCAGGCTGTTAATTCACCCCTCCACTTT.

This chain connects TRBV4-1 to TRBJ2-7, with 10 bases fitting TRBD2. The length of the CDR3 is 16 residues. Germline loops: CDR1 MGHRA, CDR2 YSYEKL. With V trimmed by 3 bases and J by 5 bases, 10 bases remained unmatched. The DNA for the CDR3 is TGCGCCAGCAGCCAGCCCACTAGCGGGGCGAAGGACGAGCAGTACTTC. Amino acids: CASSQPTSGAKDEQYF.

The genes are TRBV10-3 and TRBJ2-3, with 9 bases fitting TRBD2. This CDR3 spans 16 amino acids. Germline loops: CDR1 ENHRY, CDR2 SYGVKD. After removal of 3 bases from V and 3 bases from J, the junction contained 7 bases not matched to a gene. CDR3 sequence (DNA): TGTGCCATCAGTGAAGAGGCGGGGGGGCCTACAGATACGCAGTATTTT. Amino acids: CAISEEAGGPTDTQYF.

The genes are TRBV29-1 and TRBJ2-3; 7 bases are shared with TRBD1. This CDR3 contains 13 residues. Trimming removed 7 bases from V and 1 base from J; junction bases left unmatched: 5. Per the germline V gene, CDR1 is SQVTM and CDR2 is ANQGSEA. CDR3 in DNA: TGCAGCGACAGGGGTCGGGGCACAGATACGCAGTATTTT. This encodes CSDRGRGTDTQYF.

The rearrangement joins TRBV30 to TRBJ1-4, with 7 positions matching TRBD1. Per germline, CDR1 GTSNPN and CDR2 SVGIG (reference sequence). The CDR3 sequence is 14 residues long. With 1 base clipped from V and 8 bases from J, the junction kept 7 bases outside the gene matches. The DNA of the CDR3 is TGTGCCTGGAGTGACCGACAGGGAGGAGAAAAACTGTTTTTT. It translates to CAWSDRQGGEKLFF.

The chain recombines TRBV11-1 with TRBJ2-7; weak D call: TRBD1 (5 bases). V was cut by 3 bases and J by 2 bases, with 8 bases left in between. CDR3 length: 13 residues. Germline V gene sequence: CDR1 SGHAT, CDR2 FQDESV (reference sequence). The CDR3 protein is CASSFLQAYEQYF. Here the CDR3 DNA reads TGTGCCAGCAGCTTTCTACAGGCCTACGAGCAGTACTTC.

CDR3 sequence reads: CASRVLGNQPQHF. The CDR3 coding sequence is TGTGCCAGCAGGGTGCTAGGCAATCAGCCCCAGCATTTT. V usage is TRBV2 and J usage is TRBJ1-5; D is undetermined. The CDR3 is made up of 13 amino acids. V lost 6 bases to trimming and J lost 2 bases, with 8 bases between them. Per the germline V gene, CDR1 is SNHLY and CDR2 is FYNNEI.

This clone has a single count. V is TRBV2 and J is TRBJ2-7; D may be TRBD1 (6 bases). Germline V lookup: CDR1 SNHLY, CDR2 FYNNEI. V was cut by 6 bases and J by 0 bases, with 12 bases left in between. The CDR3 covers 14 residues. CDR3 nucleotides: TGTGCCAGCAGGGACACAGGGAGCTCCTACGAGCAGTACTTC. Its translation: CASRDTGSSYEQYF.

V usage is TRBV6-5 and J usage is TRBJ2-7; D may be TRBD1 (6 bases). Trimming pared 5 bases from V and 3 bases from J, leaving 14 bases between. CDR3 length: 14 residues. Germline V gives CDR1 MNHEY, CDR2 SVGAGI. For the CDR3, the DNA is TGTGCCAGCAGTCAACACTCGACAGGCTACGAGCAGTACTTC. This encodes CASSQHSTGYEQYF.

This sequence joins TRBV6-5 and TRBJ2-1; D possibly corresponds to TRBD2 (6 bases). Germline V CDR1 and CDR2: MNHEY, SVGAGI. This CDR3 is built from 14 residues. V lost 8 bases and J 6 bases, leaving 17 bases between the germline ends. The CDR3 protein is CASAGQFRGNEQFF. The CDR3 region has the DNA TGTGCCAGCGCGGGGCAGTTTCGTGGCAATGAGCAGTTCTTC.

The genes are TRBV11-1 and TRBJ2-3, with 11 bases matching TRBD2. CDR1 is SGHAT, CDR2 FQDESV, per germline (reference sequence). This CDR3 has 17 residues. V gave up 9 bases and J gave up 0 bases; unmatched junction bases: 11. CDR3 in DNA: TGTGCCAGTACACCGGGACTAGCGGAGATTAGCACAGATACGCAGTATTTT. Its translation is CASTPGLAEISTDTQYF.

The V and J genes are TRBV4-1 and TRBJ2-7; no reliable D call. The length of the CDR3 is 13 residues. Trimming cost V 1 base and J 3 bases, with 7 bases left between them. Germline V gene sequence: CDR1 MGHRA, CDR2 YSYEKL. The CDR3 region is CASSQVFSYEQYF. The CDR3 nucleotides are TGCGCCAGCAGCCAAGTTTTCAGCTACGAGCAGTACTTC.

This chain links TRBV1 with TRBJ2-2; the DNA was not compared with TRBD2, the D call given in the table. TRBV1 is annotated as a pseudogene. The CDR3 spans 14 residues. The CDR3, as DNA: TGCACCAGCAGCCATCGACGGGAAGCCGGGGAGCTGTTTTTT. This translates into CTSSHRREAGELFF.